What follows are 2 T cell receptor beta chains derived from one specimen sequenced in a study of blood T cells in healthy people across ages. Next came a second PCR, run for about 6 to 11 cycles, which used a sample-barcoded 5' primer along with a J-beta primer mix. TCRdb re-called the 5' RACE reads with MiXCR, one entry per CDR3 protein. The sample carries fewer than 800,000 distinct CDR3 sequences, about 25% recorded once. This sample was shared with a second study, whose subject was T cells of mothers and their children.

The specimen sequenced was blood. These receptor sequences come from a boy aged 10-17 years in good health.

The V gene is TRBV27, the J gene TRBJ2-7; D remains unclear. Germline V gene data show CDR1 as MNHEY and CDR2 as SMNVEV (reference sequence). This CDR3 has 13 amino acids. V was cut by 5 bases and J by 8 bases, with 16 bases left in between. The CDR3 region has the DNA TGTGCCAGCAGTCAACGGACGGTTACGCAGCAGTACTTC. This gives the protein CASSQRTVTQQYF.

The sample holds a few counts of this clonotype. V usage is TRBV12-3 or TRBV12-4 and J usage is TRBJ2-7, with 9 bases that match TRBD1. Losses at the gene ends were 4 bases for V and 0 bases for J; bases not matched to a gene: 4. The CDR3 covers 15 residues. CDR3 in DNA: TGTGCCAGCAGTTCCACAGGGGGCCTCTCCTACGAGCAGTACTTC. It encodes CASSSTGGLSYEQYF.